This T cell receptor beta chain emerged from a study of identical twins. Findings and limits, study-wide: Memory repertoires showed no such pattern, whereas abundant cord blood beta clonotypes carried fewer insertions.

TCRdb processed the 5' RACE reads anew with MiXCR; each CDR3 protein has one entry. Here the sample spans nearly 900,000 distinct CDR3 sequences, over 9% being singletons. This clonotype has only a few counts. Antigen: not known. Germline CDR1 is MNHEY and CDR2 is SVGAGI. With 2 bases clipped from V and 8 bases from J, the junction kept 6 bases outside the gene matches. The CDR3 totals 15 residues. The same sample was also studied in work on yellow fever vaccine responses in identical twins.

This chain uses TRBV6-5 with TRBJ2-1, with TRBD1 identical over 10 bases. Sample: PBMCs. The TCR sequence derives from a woman under 30 in good health. DNA of the CDR3: TGTGCCAGCAGTTACATTGGGACAGGGGACGATGAGCAGTTCTTC. This encodes CASSYIGTGDDEQFF.